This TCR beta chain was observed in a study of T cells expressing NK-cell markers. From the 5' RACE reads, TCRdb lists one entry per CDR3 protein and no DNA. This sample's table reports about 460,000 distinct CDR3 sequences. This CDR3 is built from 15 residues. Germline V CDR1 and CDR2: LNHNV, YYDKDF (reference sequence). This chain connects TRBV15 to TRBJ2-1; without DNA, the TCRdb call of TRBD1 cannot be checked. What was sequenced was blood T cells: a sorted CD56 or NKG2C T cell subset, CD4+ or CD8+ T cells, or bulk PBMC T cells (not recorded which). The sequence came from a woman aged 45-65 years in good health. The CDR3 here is CATSNIQGAYNEQFF.